The subject of this entry is one TCR beta chain. Its matching antigen is unknown. This CDR3 has 16 residues. Trimming took 3 bases from V and 8 from J, leaving 23 bases between them. The germline gives CDR1 SQVTM, CDR2 ANQGSEA. This entry comes from a study of identical twins. TCRdb fed the 5' RACE reads into MiXCR, producing one record per CDR3 protein. The data contain about 470,000 distinct CDR3 sequences, roughly 26% of them singletons. Notes on the study in general: Researchers reported weaker excess twin sharing in beta out-of-frame sequences.

These data also formed part of another study, on T cells expressing NK-cell markers. From that second work: One of eight sequenced donors was HCMV-seronegative; the other seven were seropositive. Once again these clonotypes came out on top in the CD3+CD56-NKG2C+ fraction of four donors.

The sequenced sample was CD4+ T cells sorted from blood. This clonotype was obtained from a woman between 18 and 29 years old in good health. This chain joins TRBV29-1 and TRBJ2-1; no clear D. CDR3 coding DNA: TGCAGCGTTGATCTCTTCAACAGACCTTTACGCGATGAGCAGTTCTTC. Amino acid sequence: CSVDLFNRPLRDEQFF.